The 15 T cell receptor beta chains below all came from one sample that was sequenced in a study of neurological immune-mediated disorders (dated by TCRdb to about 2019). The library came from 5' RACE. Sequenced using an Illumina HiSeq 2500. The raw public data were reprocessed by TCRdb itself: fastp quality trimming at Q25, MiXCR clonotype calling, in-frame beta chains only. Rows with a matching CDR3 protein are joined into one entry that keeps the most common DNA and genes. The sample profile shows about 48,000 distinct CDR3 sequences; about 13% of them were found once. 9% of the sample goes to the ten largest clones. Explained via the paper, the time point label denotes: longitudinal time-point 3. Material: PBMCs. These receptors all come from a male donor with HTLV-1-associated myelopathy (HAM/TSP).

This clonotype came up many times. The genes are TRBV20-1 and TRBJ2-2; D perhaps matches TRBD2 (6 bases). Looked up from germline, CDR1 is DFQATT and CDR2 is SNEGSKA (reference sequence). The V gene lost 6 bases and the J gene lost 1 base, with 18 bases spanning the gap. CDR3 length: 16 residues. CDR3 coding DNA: TGCAGTGCCCGGGACTTAGCGCGGTTGAACACCGGGGAGCTGTTTTTT. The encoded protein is CSARDLARLNTGELFF.

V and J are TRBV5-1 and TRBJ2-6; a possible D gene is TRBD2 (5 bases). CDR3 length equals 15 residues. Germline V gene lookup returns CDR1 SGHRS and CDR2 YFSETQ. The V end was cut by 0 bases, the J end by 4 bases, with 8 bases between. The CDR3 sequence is CASSLAASGANVLTF. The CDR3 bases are TGCGCCAGCAGCTTGGCAGCTAGCGGGGCCAACGTCCTGACTTTC.

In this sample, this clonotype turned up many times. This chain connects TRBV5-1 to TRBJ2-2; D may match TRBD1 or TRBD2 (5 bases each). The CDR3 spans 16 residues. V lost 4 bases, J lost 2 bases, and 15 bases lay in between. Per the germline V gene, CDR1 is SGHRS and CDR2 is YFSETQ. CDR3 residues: CASSRERGSNTGELFF. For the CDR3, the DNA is TGCGCCAGCAGCCGCGAGAGGGGCTCTAACACCGGGGAGCTGTTTTTT. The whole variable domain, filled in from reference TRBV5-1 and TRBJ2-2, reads KAGVTQTPRYLIKTRGQQVTLSCSPISGHRSVSWYQQTPGQGLQFLFEYFSETQRNKGNFPGRFSGRQFSNSRSEMNVSTLELGDSALYLCASSRERGSNTGELFFGEGSRLTVL.

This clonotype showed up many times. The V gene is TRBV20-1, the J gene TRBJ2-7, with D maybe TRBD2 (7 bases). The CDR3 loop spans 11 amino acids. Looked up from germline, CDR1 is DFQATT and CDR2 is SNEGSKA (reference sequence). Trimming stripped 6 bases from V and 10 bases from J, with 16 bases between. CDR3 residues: CSALVRGGQYF. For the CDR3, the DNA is TGCAGTGCCCTGGTGAGGGGGGGACAGTACTTC.

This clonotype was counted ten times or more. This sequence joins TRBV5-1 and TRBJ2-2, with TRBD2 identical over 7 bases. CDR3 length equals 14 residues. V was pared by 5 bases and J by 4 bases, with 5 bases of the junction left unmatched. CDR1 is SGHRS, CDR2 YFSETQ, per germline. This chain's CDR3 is CASRDWGGTGELFF. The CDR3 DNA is TGCGCCAGCAGAGACTGGGGGGGCACCGGGGAGCTGTTTTTT.

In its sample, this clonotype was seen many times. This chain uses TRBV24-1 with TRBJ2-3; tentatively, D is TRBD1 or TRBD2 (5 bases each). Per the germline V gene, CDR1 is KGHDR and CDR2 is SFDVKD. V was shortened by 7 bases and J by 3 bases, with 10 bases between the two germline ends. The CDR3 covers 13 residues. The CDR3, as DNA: TGTGCCACCAGCAGGGACGGTACAGATACGCAGTATTTT. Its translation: CATSRDGTDTQYF.

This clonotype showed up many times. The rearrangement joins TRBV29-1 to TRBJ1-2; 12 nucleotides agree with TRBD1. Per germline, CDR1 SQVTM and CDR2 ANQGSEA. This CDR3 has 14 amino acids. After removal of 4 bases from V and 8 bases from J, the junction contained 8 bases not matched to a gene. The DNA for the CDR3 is TGCAGCGTTGTGGGGGGACAGGGGGCGACAGGCTACACCTTC. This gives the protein CSVVGGQGATGYTF. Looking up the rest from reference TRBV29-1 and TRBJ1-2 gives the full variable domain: SAVISQKPSRDICQRGTSLTIQCQVDSQVTMMFWYRQQPGQSLTLIATANQGSEATYESGFVIDKFPISRPNLTFSTLTVSNMSPEDSSIYLCSVVGGQGATGYTFGSGTRLTVV.

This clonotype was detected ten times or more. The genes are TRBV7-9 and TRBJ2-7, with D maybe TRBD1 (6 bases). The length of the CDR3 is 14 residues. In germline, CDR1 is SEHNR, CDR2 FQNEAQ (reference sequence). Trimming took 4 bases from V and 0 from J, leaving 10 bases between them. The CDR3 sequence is CASSSRTVSYEQYF. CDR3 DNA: TGTGCCAGCAGCTCCCGGACAGTCTCCTACGAGCAGTACTTC.

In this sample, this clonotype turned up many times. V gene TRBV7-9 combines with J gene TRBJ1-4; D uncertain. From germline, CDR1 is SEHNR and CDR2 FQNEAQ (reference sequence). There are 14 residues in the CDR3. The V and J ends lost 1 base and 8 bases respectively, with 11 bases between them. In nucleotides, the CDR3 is TGTGCCAGCAGCTTAGGGTCAGTGGACGAAAAACTGTTTTTT. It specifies CASSLGSVDEKLFF.

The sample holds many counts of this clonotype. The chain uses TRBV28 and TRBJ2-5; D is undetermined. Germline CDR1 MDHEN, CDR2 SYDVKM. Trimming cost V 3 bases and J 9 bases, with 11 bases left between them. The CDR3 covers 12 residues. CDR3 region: CASSFSWKAQYF. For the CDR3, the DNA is TGTGCCAGCAGTTTCTCCTGGAAGGCCCAGTACTTC. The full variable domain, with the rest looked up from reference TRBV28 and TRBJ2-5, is DVKVTQSSRYLVKRTGEKVFLECVQDMDHENMFWYRQDPGLGLRLIYFSYDVKMKEKGDIPEGYSVSREKKERFSLILESASTNQTSMYLCASSFSWKAQYFGPGTRLLVL.

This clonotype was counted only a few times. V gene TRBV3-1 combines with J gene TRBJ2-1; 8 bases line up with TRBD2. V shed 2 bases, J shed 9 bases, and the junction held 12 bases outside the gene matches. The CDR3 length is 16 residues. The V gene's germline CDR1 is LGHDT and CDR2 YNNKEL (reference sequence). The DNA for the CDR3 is TGTGCCAGCAGCCAACTCGGACTAGCCCCAAAGGGTGAGCAGTTCTTC. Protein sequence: CASSQLGLAPKGEQFF.

The CDR3 region has the DNA TGTGCCAGCAGTTTGACATATATCCAAGAGACCCAGTACTTC. This translates into CASSLTYIQETQYF. The chain joins TRBV28 to TRBJ2-5; D uncertain. The germline V gene encodes CDR1 MDHEN and CDR2 SYDVKM. The germline V and J ends were trimmed by 3 bases and 1 base, with 9 bases remaining between them. The CDR3 is 14 amino acids.

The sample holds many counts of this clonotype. The CDR3 nucleotides are TGCGCCAGCAGCTTGGGTCAGGGGGGATTCTACGAGCAGTACTTC. Translating gives CASSLGQGGFYEQYF. The rearrangement links TRBV5-1 to TRBJ2-7; TRBD1 might be the D (7 bases). Germline assignment: CDR1 SGHRS and CDR2 YFSETQ. V was clipped by 0 bases and J by 3 bases, with 13 bases between them. This CDR3 is 15 amino acids long.

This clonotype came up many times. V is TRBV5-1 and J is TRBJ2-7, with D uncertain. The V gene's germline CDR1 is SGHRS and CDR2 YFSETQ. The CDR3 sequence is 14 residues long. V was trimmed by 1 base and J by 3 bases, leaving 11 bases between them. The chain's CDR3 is CASSLNEGLYEQYF. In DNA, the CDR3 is TGCGCCAGCAGCTTGAATGAAGGGCTCTACGAGCAGTACTTC.

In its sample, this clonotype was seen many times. The CDR3 nucleotides are TGTGCCAGCATTAGGGTAACGAACACTGAAGCTTTCTTT. This translates into CASIRVTNTEAFF. The chain recombines TRBV6-2 or TRBV6-3 with TRBJ1-1, with D hard to call. Germline V lookup: CDR1 MNHEY, CDR2 SVGEGT. This CDR3 is 13 amino acids long. V was trimmed by 7 bases and J by 1 base, leaving 10 bases between them.